This T cell receptor beta chain emerged from a study of cytomegalovirus exposure and HLA in healthy donors. A remark on this clone: Antigen specificity is unknown.

While unrecorded immune exposures were likely, the donors were nominally healthy when sampled. PCR primers comprised 60 Vbeta and 13 Jbeta primers. Produced via immunoSEQ multiplex PCR; TCRdb's table is partial and in-frame only. The sample holds roughly 180,000 clones; more than 65% are singletons and the top ten take about 1.3%. General study points: CMV serostatus was the only immune exposure information that was available. For TCR beta chains, V- and J-gene trimming was later linked to a missense DCLRE1C variant.

The TCR was taken from a man aged 25-45 years in good health and CMV-seronegative. Sequencing input: PBMCs.

The CDR3 spells CASSPPGQGNQPQHF. In nucleotides, the CDR3 is TGTGCCAGTAGCCCGCCGGGACAGGGGAATCAGCCCCAGCATTTT. The chain recombines TRBV19 with TRBJ1-5; the match to TRBD1 covers 10 bases. The CDR3 runs to 15 residues. Germline lookup yields CDR1 LNHDA and CDR2 SQIVND (reference sequence). Germline trimming cut 6 bases from V and 4 bases from J; bases unmatched to any gene: 6. Complete variable domain (other parts from reference TRBV19 and TRBJ1-5): DGGITQSPKYLFRKEGQNVTLSCEQNLNHDAMYWYRQDPGQGLRLIYYSQIVNDFQKGDIAEGYSVSREKKESFPLTVTSAQKNPTAFYLCASSPPGQGNQPQHFGDGTRLSIL.